The entry that follows covers one T cell receptor (beta chain) sequence. The data originate from a study of T cell changes during pregnancy in multiple sclerosis. The CDR3 is 14 residues long. The germline gives CDR1 SGHTA, CDR2 FQGNSA. Trimming shortened V by 3 bases and J by 1 base, and 10 bases separated the two germline ends. Data came from immunoSEQ multiplex PCR; TCRdb stores just in-frame clones and leaves some out. The data contain approximately 30,000 clones, 75% to 90% of them singletons. The sequences come from CD8+ T cells from peripheral blood mononuclear cells, collected in the second trimester of pregnancy. The TCR was taken from a female donor with multiple sclerosis, enrolled in a pregnancy study. This chain joins TRBV7-2 and TRBJ2-7, with D possibly TRBD1 on 6 matching bases. The CDR3 DNA follows: TGTGCCAGCAGCTTTTTTGGACAGTCCTACGAGCAGTACTTC. Translating it yields CASSFFGQSYEQYF.